This T cell receptor (beta chain) appears in the sequencing data of a study of blood T cell repertoires in COVID-19. Study information: Some COVID-19 samples were acute and others convalescent; all came from the United States, Italy and Spain.

The data were produced by immunoSEQ multiplex PCR, yet TCRdb's version contains in-frame clones alone and is incomplete. The sample yields about 330,000 clones, roughly 88% seen once. The source of this sequence is a woman in her forties or fifties with active or convalescent COVID-19. The sequenced material came from peripheral blood.

In DNA form, the CDR3 reads TGTGCCAGCAGCCAGGGCGGGAGGAGGTACAATGAGCAGTTCTTC. As protein: CASSQGGRRYNEQFF. The chain joins TRBV3-1 (or the pseudogene TRBV3-2) to TRBJ2-1; 8 nucleotides agree with TRBD2. Looked up from germline, CDR1 is LGHDT and CDR2 is YNNKEL (reference sequence). Trimming at V came to 3 bases and at J to 4 bases, leaving 5 bases not matched to a gene. This CDR3 is built from 15 residues.